This T cell receptor (beta chain) was profiled in a study of blood T cell repertoires in COVID-19. CDR1 is LNHDA, CDR2 SQIVND, per germline (reference sequence). This CDR3 region has 14 residues. Trimming cost V 5 bases and J 0 bases; bases outside gene matches: 4. This clone was detected ten times or more. The authors' processing: Researchers report that nucleated cell counts were estimated from reference gene primer amplification. Data came from immunoSEQ multiplex PCR; TCRdb stores just in-frame clones and leaves some out. Clone size and V and J calls were adopted from that table, with D and trimming inferred from the DNA. This sample has fewer than 100,000 clones, with 85% to 90% found just once.

This sequence was found in a man aged 55 to 70 with acute or convalescent COVID-19. Sequenced sample: peripheral blood. This chain connects TRBV19 to TRBJ2-7; 7 bases agree with TRBD2. DNA for the CDR3: TGTGCCAGTAGTCCACAGCGGGACTCCTACGAGCAGTACTTC. Encoded protein: CASSPQRDSYEQYF.